A single sample is the source of the 21 T cell receptor beta chains below, sequenced in a study of T cell repertoires in cytomegalovirus infection (dated by TCRdb to between 2017 and 2020). The sequencer listed for this sample is Illumina HiSeq 1500. TCRdb redid the processing of the public reads, applying fastp at Q25 and MiXCR, and retained in-frame beta chains. Rows merge per CDR3 protein into single entries with the most common DNA and genes. The sample table records 300,000 to 400,000 distinct CDR3 sequences; 8% to 9.5% of these occur just once. The ten most abundant clones make up 3.5% to 4.5% of the sample. Source material: PBMCs. These receptors all come from a human donor in good health (CMV status not recorded). Some clones in this sample may be carry-over from other donors' samples.

The chain is built from TRBV6-1 and TRBJ2-5; 9 bases map to TRBD2. Germline V gene data show CDR1 as MNHNS and CDR2 as SASEGT. V dropped 2 bases and J dropped 7; count of bases not matched to a gene: 17. The length of the CDR3 is 18 residues. The CDR3 loop reads CASSEWGVAGAVGGTQYF. The CDR3 bases are TGTGCCAGCAGTGAATGGGGAGTAGCGGGAGCCGTCGGAGGGACCCAGTACTTC.

The J gene is TRBJ1-1, the V gene TRBV5-1; D gene ambiguous. The V gene's germline CDR1 is SGHRS and CDR2 YFSETQ. V was shortened by 3 bases and J by 7 bases, with 10 bases between the two germline ends. This CDR3 region has 12 residues. CDR3 sequence: CASSSYLNEAFF. For the CDR3, the DNA is TGCGCCAGCAGCTCCTACCTAAATGAAGCTTTCTTT.

The chain combines TRBV28 with TRBJ2-1, with 11 bases identical to TRBD2. Per the germline V gene, CDR1 is MDHEN and CDR2 is SYDVKM. Trimming removed 5 bases from V and 6 bases from J; junction bases left unmatched: 9. CDR3 length: 16 residues. CDR3 residues: CASSQVTSGSFNEQFF. CDR3 sequence (DNA): TGTGCCAGCAGTCAAGTAACTAGCGGGAGTTTCAATGAGCAGTTCTTC.

This clonotype was counted a few times. The gene calls are TRBV6-8 and TRBJ1-2; 10 positions agree with TRBD1. Germline-derived CDR1 and CDR2 are MNHGY and SAAAGT. With V trimmed by 8 bases and J by 11 bases, 26 bases remained unmatched. The CDR3 covers 18 residues. CDR3: CASGSPGQGTSYLVQYTF. The CDR3 coding sequence is TGTGCCAGCGGATCCCCGGGACAGGGGACATCTTATTTGGTCCAATACACCTTC.

V and J are TRBV27 and TRBJ2-3; no firm D call. The V gene's germline CDR1 is MNHEY and CDR2 SMNVEV (reference sequence). This CDR3 comprises 15 residues. With 2 bases removed from V and 0 bases from J, the gap between germline ends came to 9 bases. This CDR3 reads CASSLQPRSTDTQYF. Here the CDR3 DNA reads TGTGCCAGCAGTTTACAGCCGAGGAGCACAGATACGCAGTATTTT.

This clonotype was observed at least ten times. V is TRBV11-2 and J is TRBJ2-7, with D tentatively TRBD1 (6 bases). The CDR3 consists of 14 residues. V lost 0 bases and J lost 6, with 12 bases in between. CDR1 and CDR2 (germline): SGHAT, FQNNGV. For the CDR3, the DNA is TGTGCCAGCAGCTTAGATACAGGGCGCGGCGAGCAGTACTTC. The encoded protein is CASSLDTGRGEQYF.

The chain combines TRBV20-1 with TRBJ2-7; D gene uncertain. V dropped 1 base and J dropped 1 base, with 2 bases sitting between them. The CDR3 extends over 11 amino acids. The germline V gene has CDR1 DFQATT and CDR2 SNEGSKA (reference sequence). The CDR3 region is CSARVSYEQYF. CDR3 nucleotide sequence: TGCAGTGCTAGAGTGTCCTACGAGCAGTACTTC.

Only a few counts were recorded for this clonotype. The chain links TRBV20-1 to TRBJ2-1; 9 bases are shared with TRBD2. V lost 7 bases to trimming and J lost 6 bases; unmatched junction nucleotides: 10. CDR1 is DFQATT and CDR2 is SNEGSKA in the germline V gene (reference sequence). The CDR3 contains 14 residues. CDR3 region: CSVNRLAASNEQFF. The CDR3 DNA reads TGCAGTGTTAACAGACTAGCGGCCTCCAATGAGCAGTTCTTC.

The chain has TRBV6-6 and TRBJ2-6; possibly TRBD1 for D (6 bases). Germline assignment: CDR1 MNHNY and CDR2 SVGAGI (reference sequence). There are 14 residues in the CDR3. Trimming took off 8 bases at V and 2 bases at J, with 10 bases between the two ends. The CDR3 loop is CASLWTAGANVLTF. The CDR3 DNA reads as TGTGCCAGCCTTTGGACAGCTGGGGCCAACGTCCTGACTTTC.

This clonotype came up many times. The CDR3 coding sequence is TGTGCCAGCAGCCGCTGGGCTCTCGAGGAAGATACGCAGTATTTT. Its protein is CASSRWALEEDTQYF. The chain combines TRBV4-2 with TRBJ2-3; D remains ambiguous. This CDR3 contains 15 residues. V gave up 4 bases and J gave up 5 bases, with 16 bases separating them. Per the germline V gene, CDR1 is LGHNA and CDR2 is YNFKEQ.

This clonotype was seen at least ten times. The CDR3 loop is CASSSTQLKNIQYF. The CDR3, as DNA: TGTGCCAGCAGCTCAACACAGCTCAAAAACATTCAGTACTTC. This chain links TRBV11-3 with TRBJ2-4; D unresolved. This CDR3 spans 14 amino acids. V was pared by 4 bases and J by 3 bases, with 10 bases between. CDR1 and CDR2 from the germline V gene are SGHNT and YENEEA.

A few counts support this clonotype. The V call is TRBV28, the J call TRBJ2-5; 9 positions match TRBD1. The CDR3 has 13 amino acids. CDR1 and CDR2 (germline): MDHEN, SYDVKM. Trimming cost V 5 bases and J 7 bases; bases outside gene matches: 5. CDR3 loop: CASSPQDRGTQYF. The CDR3, as DNA: TGTGCCAGCAGTCCTCAGGACAGGGGGACCCAGTACTTC.

This clonotype was recorded a few times. The rearrangement links TRBV6-1 to TRBJ2-2; 7 bases are a match to TRBD1. V dropped 8 bases and J dropped 0; count of bases not matched to a gene: 6. This CDR3 contains 15 residues. CDR1 and CDR2 from the germline V gene are MNHNS and SASEGT. CDR3 sequence (DNA): TGTGCCAGCCTGACGACAGGGCCGAACACCGGGGAGCTGTTTTTT. Residues: CASLTTGPNTGELFF.

This clonotype came up once. Because the CDR3 is missing its conserved closing phenylalanine or tryptophan, this is likely a read error. The rearrangement uses TRBV5-5 and TRBJ1-2; D gene uncertain. The V gene lost 0 bases and the J gene lost 2 bases, with 2 bases spanning the gap. In germline, CDR1 is SGHKS, CDR2 YYEKEE (reference sequence). This CDR3 region has 12 residues. This chain's CDR3 is CASSLDNYGYTS. The CDR3 nucleotides read TGTGCCAGCAGCTTGGACAACTATGGCTACACCTCC.

In this sample, this clonotype turned up a few times. The chain links TRBV20-1 to TRBJ2-4; 8 bases match TRBD2. The CDR3 runs 15 residues. J was trimmed by 1 base and V by 4 bases; bases with no gene match: 6. CDR1 is DFQATT, CDR2 SNEGSKA, per germline (reference sequence). The CDR3 sequence: CSAKSGSHAKNIQYF. DNA for the CDR3: TGCAGTGCTAAGAGCGGGAGCCACGCCAAAAACATTCAGTACTTC.

This clonotype was found many times. This sequence joins TRBV7-2 and TRBJ2-5; TRBD2 aligns across 8 bases. The CDR3 has 15 amino acids. Germline trimming cut 3 bases from V and 5 bases from J; bases unmatched to any gene: 8. Germline lookup yields CDR1 SGHTA and CDR2 FQGNSA. The CDR3 reads CASSFLGTSGETQYF. As DNA, the CDR3 is TGTGCCAGCAGCTTTTTAGGGACTAGTGGCGAGACCCAGTACTTC.

Many counts were recorded for this clonotype. This chain uses TRBV7-2 with TRBJ2-3, with 15 bases matching TRBD2. The CDR3 loop spans 15 amino acids. V lost 6 bases and J lost 6; bases outside the gene matches: 4. CDR1 is SGHTA and CDR2 is FQGNSA in the germline V gene. The CDR3 bases are TGTGCCAGCAGAACCGGGACTAGCGGGGGGGATACGCAGTATTTT. It codes for CASRTGTSGGDTQYF.

Concerning this clonotype: A single base separates this from a much larger clone, so it may be a read error. The gene calls are TRBV6-2 or TRBV6-3 and TRBJ2-1, with 14 nucleotides matching TRBD2. Germline CDR1 reads MNHEY; CDR2 reads SVGEGT. The CDR3 runs 16 residues. Trimming cost V 6 bases and J 2 bases; bases outside gene matches: 3. In DNA, the CDR3 is TGTGCCAGCAGAAGGGGACTAGCGGGAGCCTACAATGAGCAGTTCTTC. This codes for CASRRGLAGAYNEQFF.

The chain is built from TRBV20-1 and TRBJ2-1, with 8 bases identical to TRBD1. Germline-derived CDR1 and CDR2 are DFQATT and SNEGSKA (reference sequence). The trim removed 6 bases at V and 7 bases at J, leaving 11 bases unmatched. The CDR3 consists of 14 residues. CDR3 sequence (DNA): TGCAGTGCCCCTGGACAGGGAGTTGGGAATGAGCAGTTCTTC. It specifies CSAPGQGVGNEQFF.

This clonotype was detected a few times. This rearrangement joins TRBV7-2 to TRBJ2-7; D possibly corresponds to TRBD2 (5 bases). Germline CDR1 SGHTA, CDR2 FQGNSA. The CDR3 is 14 residues long. Trimming removed 2 bases from V and 3 bases from J, with 11 bases in between. This CDR3 reads CASSLFEGRYEQYF. In DNA form, the CDR3 reads TGTGCCAGCAGCTTATTTGAGGGCCGCTACGAGCAGTACTTC.

The chain has TRBV12-3 or TRBV12-4 and TRBJ2-1; 14 bases agree with TRBD2. V dropped 6 bases and J dropped 10; count of bases not matched to a gene: 5. The CDR3 totals 14 residues. For the CDR3, the DNA is TGTGCCAGCAGCGGGACTAGCGGGAGTCGGGAGCAGTTCTTC. Its protein is CASSGTSGSREQFF.